This entry features one T cell receptor (beta chain) sequence. The antigen remains undetermined. Replicate PCRs from sorted subsets contained around 190 ng DNA, which is roughly 30,000 T cell genomes. Assay: immunoSEQ multiplex PCR; the TCRdb copy retains only in-frame clones and omits some. The table has around 1.6 million clones, nearly 99% seen once. The source of the sample is a study of shared clonotypes between healthy human individuals. Findings and caveats of the study: Across subsets, estimated richness was generally greater for naive than for memory populations.

Sequences were obtained from naive CD4+ T cells sorted from blood. Subset in this sample: CD45RA+ positively selected. The clonotype originates from a man aged 25 to 40 in good health.

The CDR3 bases are TGTGCCATCCAACGGGGGGATCAGCCCCAGCATTTT. Encoded protein: CAIQRGDQPQHF. The chain joins TRBV2 to TRBJ1-5; D perhaps matches TRBD1 (5 bases). Trimming took 10 bases from V and 5 from J, leaving 12 bases between them. CDR3 length: 12 residues. Germline V gene lookup returns CDR1 SNHLY and CDR2 FYNNEI. The variable domain in full, with the rest retrieved from reference TRBV2 and TRBJ1-5, is EPEVTQTPSHQVTQMGQEVILRCVPISNHLYFYWYRQILGQKVEFLVSFYNNEISEKSEIFDDQFSVERPDGSNFTLKIRSTKLEDSAMYFCAIQRGDQPQHFGDGTRLSIL.